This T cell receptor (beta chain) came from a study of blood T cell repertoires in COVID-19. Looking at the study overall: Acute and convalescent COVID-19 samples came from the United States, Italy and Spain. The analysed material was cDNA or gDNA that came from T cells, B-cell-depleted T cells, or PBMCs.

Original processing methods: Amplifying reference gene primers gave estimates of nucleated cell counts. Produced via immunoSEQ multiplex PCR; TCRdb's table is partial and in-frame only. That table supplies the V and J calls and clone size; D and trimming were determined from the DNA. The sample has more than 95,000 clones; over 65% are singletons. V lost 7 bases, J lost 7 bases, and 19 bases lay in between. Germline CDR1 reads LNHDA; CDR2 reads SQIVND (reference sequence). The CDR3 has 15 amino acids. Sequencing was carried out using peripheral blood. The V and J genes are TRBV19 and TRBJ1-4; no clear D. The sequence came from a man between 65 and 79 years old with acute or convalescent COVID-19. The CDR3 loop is CASKDRDVPGEKLFF. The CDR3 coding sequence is TGTGCCAGTAAAGATAGAGACGTCCCAGGTGAAAAACTGTTTTTT.